This T cell receptor (beta chain) is drawn from a study of CD8+ T cells in alopecia areata. Study-wide findings and caveats: Lesional scalp displayed greater clonality than normal scalp, most notably in alopecia totalis/universalis. Sequencing of scalp tissue also captures the resident alphabeta T cells of normal skin. Patients shared TCRs less clearly than mice did, possibly owing to HLA.

The sequencing template was cDNA reverse transcribed from extracted RNA. Measured with immunoSEQ multiplex PCR; TCRdb has only the in-frame clones, and not every one. The data contain thousands of clones, approximately 68% of them seen just once; the ten biggest clones take up 9% to 12%. With respect to this clone: What it binds is unknown.

V gave up 4 bases and J gave up 3 bases, with 13 bases separating them. Germline V lookup: CDR1 SGHRS, CDR2 YFSETQ. CDR3 length: 14 residues. This TCR was recovered from a human donor in good health. This chain joins TRBV5-1 and TRBJ1-1; D perhaps matches TRBD1 (6 bases). Sequencing used skin. CDR3 in DNA: TGCGCCAGCAGCAAATCGAGGGGGGACACTGAAGCTTTCTTT. Translating it yields CASSKSRGDTEAFF.